The 20 T cell receptor beta chains reported below all come from one sample, sequenced in a study of molecular identifiers for immune sequencing clone quantification. In TCRdb, the PCR reads were re-called with MiXCR into one record per CDR3 protein. The repertoire includes around 460,000 distinct CDR3 sequences, around 23% of them detected once, and 0.7% to 0.9% sits in the top ten. Sequenced: naive CD8+ T cells from blood, with Jurkat cell RNA spiked in. This sample's subset: FACS-sorted CD8+CD4-CCR7+CD45RA+ naive T cells. The receptor set was obtained from a human donor in good health. Some libraries in this study had Jurkat cell RNA spiked in.

This chain joins TRBV24-1 and TRBJ1-5, with D uncertain. The germline V and J ends were trimmed by 12 bases and 4 bases, with 21 bases remaining between them. The CDR3 covers 15 residues. In germline, CDR1 is KGHDR, CDR2 SFDVKD. The CDR3 nucleotides read TGTGCCTCCCGAGGAGGGAGGCAAGAGAATCAGCCCCAGCATTTT. It is translated as CASRGGRQENQPQHF.

Ten or more counts support this clonotype. The genes are TRBV7-2 and TRBJ2-1; D is tentatively TRBD1 or TRBD2 (5 bases each). Germline-derived CDR1 and CDR2 are SGHTA and FQGNSA. V lost 3 bases to trimming and J lost 5 bases, with 14 bases between them. The CDR3 is 15 residues long. The CDR3 is CASSLIGTDNNEQFF. In DNA, the CDR3 is TGTGCCAGCAGCTTGATCGGGACCGATAACAATGAGCAGTTCTTC. The whole variable domain, filled in from reference TRBV7-2 and TRBJ2-1, reads GAGVSQSPSNKVTEKGKDVELRCDPISGHTALYWYRQSLGQGLEFLIYFQGNSAPDKSGLPSDRFSAERTGGSVSTLTIQRTQQEDSAVYLCASSLIGTDNNEQFFGPGTRLTVL.

This chain connects TRBV2 to TRBJ2-7; D may be TRBD1 or TRBD2 (5 bases each). CDR3 length: 15 residues. Germline CDR1 and CDR2: SNHLY and FYNNEI. The V gene lost 1 base and the J gene lost 1 base, with 11 bases spanning the gap. The CDR3 region is CASSEGWGTSYEQYF. The CDR3 bases are TGTGCCAGCAGTGAAGGGTGGGGGACGTCCTACGAGCAGTACTTC.

At least ten counts were recorded for this clonotype. The chain uses TRBV30 and TRBJ2-5; the D is unclear. Germline CDR1 reads GTSNPN; CDR2 reads SVGIG (reference sequence). V lost 4 bases and J lost 4, with 4 bases in between. The CDR3 has 10 residues. The CDR3 protein is CAWKAETQYF. DNA of the CDR3: TGTGCCTGGAAAGCAGAGACCCAGTACTTC.

This clonotype appeared many times. The rearrangement joins TRBV11-2 to TRBJ2-1; D is ambiguous. The CDR3 loop spans 14 amino acids. The V end lost 0 bases, the J end lost 2 bases, and 5 bases lay between the germline ends. Germline CDR1 and CDR2: SGHAT and FQNNGV. CDR3 loop: CASSLEAPYNEQFF. In nucleotides, the CDR3 is TGTGCCAGCAGCTTAGAAGCACCCTACAATGAGCAGTTCTTC.

This clonotype was counted a few times. The CDR3 sequence: CASRTSANNEQFF. The CDR3 DNA is TGTGCCAGCAGGACTAGCGCGAACAATGAGCAGTTCTTC. The rearrangement joins TRBV28 to TRBJ2-1, with 8 bases identical to TRBD2. This CDR3 contains 13 residues. Per germline, CDR1 MDHEN and CDR2 SYDVKM. V trimming: 6 bases; J trimming: 5 bases; junction bases outside the gene matches: 3.

This clonotype was counted at least ten times. V gene TRBV30 combines with J gene TRBJ2-1, with D uncertain. V was trimmed by 2 bases and J by 5 bases, leaving 1 base between them. CDR1 and CDR2 (germline): GTSNPN, SVGIG (reference sequence). This CDR3 has 10 amino acids. The CDR3 coding sequence is TGTGCCTGGAGTAACAATGAGCAGTTCTTC. Its translation is CAWSNNEQFF.

This clonotype appeared many times. The V call is TRBV28, the J call TRBJ2-7, with a tentative D call TRBD1 (6 bases). The CDR3 extends over 13 amino acids. Germline CDR1 reads MDHEN; CDR2 reads SYDVKM. V lost 5 bases, J lost 2 bases, and 10 bases lay in between. The CDR3 sequence is CASSTGQTYEQYF. For the CDR3, the DNA is TGTGCCAGCAGTACCGGACAGACCTACGAGCAGTACTTC.

The sample holds a few counts of this clonotype. The chain has TRBV7-9 and TRBJ2-2; 8 positions agree with TRBD1. Trimming removed 4 bases from V and 6 bases from J; junction bases left unmatched: 7. Germline loops: CDR1 SEHNR, CDR2 FQNEAQ (reference sequence). This CDR3 region has 15 residues. The CDR3 reads CASSSTDRAPGELFF. DNA for the CDR3: TGTGCCAGCAGCTCAACGGACAGGGCCCCCGGGGAGCTGTTTTTT.

At least ten counts were recorded for this clonotype. The CDR3 spells CSAADDQRSSYEQYF. Written as DNA, the CDR3 is TGCAGTGCGGCAGACGATCAAAGGAGCTCCTACGAGCAGTACTTC. V is TRBV20-1 and J is TRBJ2-7; D gene unclear. CDR3 length equals 15 residues. Germline CDR1 reads DFQATT; CDR2 reads SNEGSKA (reference sequence). Trimming left V 6 bases short and J 0 bases short, with 18 bases between.

The V call is TRBV5-4, the J call TRBJ1-2, with 12 bases identical to TRBD1. Germline CDR1 and CDR2: SGHNT and YYREEE (reference sequence). This CDR3 has 15 amino acids. The trim removed 5 bases at V and 1 base at J, leaving 3 bases unmatched. The CDR3 sequence is CASRGDRGRNYGYTF. CDR3 coding DNA: TGTGCCAGCAGAGGGGACAGGGGGCGTAACTATGGCTACACCTTC.

This chain joins TRBV9 and TRBJ2-3; D perhaps matches TRBD1 (7 bases). Between the trimmed V and J ends, which lost 3 bases and 9 bases, there was a span of 11 bases. CDR1 and CDR2 from the germline V gene are SGDLS and YYNGEE. The CDR3 has 12 residues. The CDR3 region is CASSGQGGTQYF. DNA of the CDR3: TGTGCCAGCAGCGGACAGGGAGGCACGCAGTATTTT.

This clonotype came up many times. The chain links TRBV28 to TRBJ2-7; D is possibly TRBD1 (5 bases). The CDR3 covers 12 residues. Germline V gene data show CDR1 as MDHEN and CDR2 as SYDVKM. V gave up 6 bases and J gave up 5 bases, with 11 bases separating them. The CDR3 nucleotides are TGTGCCAGCAGAACCCAGGGTGACGAGCAGTACTTC. Its protein is CASRTQGDEQYF.

As to this clonotype: One base away lies a much larger clone, so this may be a sequencing read error. The chain is built from TRBV4-1 and TRBJ1-4; TRBD1 aligns across 9 bases. The ends lost 11 bases at V and 4 bases at J; junction bases unmatched: 20. The CDR3 sequence is 18 residues long. The germline V gene encodes CDR1 MGHRA and CDR2 YSYEKL. CDR3: CASNVLPGQGAINEKLFF. The CDR3 DNA reads TGCGCCTCTAATGTTCTACCGGGACAGGGAGCGATTAATGAAAAACTGTTTTTT.

There are many counts of this clonotype. The germline gene is not matched at one end of the junction; a read error may be the cause. The V call is TRBV13, the J call TRBJ2-4, with 14 bases aligning to TRBD2. The CDR3 covers 16 residues. Per germline, CDR1 PRHDT and CDR2 FYEKMQ (reference sequence). The CDR3 DNA reads as TGTGCCAGCAGCTTGGGACTCGAAGGGACTAGCGGGAGAGTGAGCTTC. Translating gives CASSLGLEGTSGRVSF. The full variable domain, rest sourced from reference TRBV13 and TRBJ2-4, is AAGVIQSPRHLIKEKRETATLKCYPIPRHDTVYWYQQGPGQDPQFLISFYEKMQSDKGSIPDRFSAQQFSDYHSELNMSSLELGDSALYFCASSLGLEGTSGRVSFGAGTRLSVL.

A remark on this clonotype: A much larger clone sits a single nucleotide away, making a read error possible. The gene calls are TRBV29-1 and TRBJ1-1; D gene ambiguous. CDR3 size: 12 residues. The germline CDR1 and CDR2 sequences are SQVTM and ANQGSEA. V lost 6 bases to trimming and J lost 6 bases, with 14 bases between them. In DNA form, the CDR3 reads TGCAGCGTCTCATCGCAGCACCCTGAAGCTTTCTTT. Amino acids: CSVSSQHPEAFF.

As regards this clonotype: One base away lies a much larger clone, so this may be a sequencing read error. This chain joins TRBV29-1 and TRBJ2-5; D is unresolved. Germline lookup yields CDR1 SQVTM and CDR2 ANQGSEA. Trimming took 3 bases from V and 1 from J, leaving 6 bases between them. The CDR3 sequence is 12 residues long. DNA of the CDR3: TGCAGCGTTGACCTGACCCAAGAGACCCAGTACTTC. It yields the protein CSVDLTQETQYF.

The chain employs TRBV4-1 and TRBJ1-6; D is perhaps TRBD1 (6 bases). Trimming left V 6 bases short and J 12 bases short, with 18 bases between. This CDR3 spans 14 amino acids. The germline CDR1 and CDR2 sequences are MGHRA and YSYEKL. The CDR3 region has the DNA TGCGCCAGCAGTCGTCCAGGGGAAGGAGAACCCCTCCACTTT. This translates into CASSRPGEGEPLHF.

This clonotype was observed many times. The CDR3 coding sequence is TGTGCCAGCAGCTTGGAACAGGGGGCCTTCACTGAAGCTTTCTTT. Translating it yields CASSLEQGAFTEAFF. V and J are TRBV5-4 and TRBJ1-1; 9 nucleotides align to TRBD1. J was trimmed by 4 bases and V by 0 bases; bases with no gene match: 4. CDR3 length: 15 residues. Germline CDR1 and CDR2: SGHNT and YYREEE (reference sequence). Using reference TRBV5-4 and TRBJ1-1 for the parts outside the CDR3, the full variable domain is ETGVTQSPTHLIKTRGQQVTLRCSSQSGHNTVSWYQQALGQGPQFIFQYYREEENGRGNFPPRFSGLQFPNYSSELNVNALELDDSALYLCASSLEQGAFTEAFFGQGTRLTVV.

To note about this clonotype: No conserved phenylalanine or tryptophan ends this CDR3, so it is likely a read error. The chain combines TRBV29-1 with TRBJ2-7; D remains unclear. Germline assignment: CDR1 SQVTM and CDR2 ANQGSEA. V lost 0 bases, J lost 0 bases, and 15 bases lay in between. The CDR3 spans 16 residues. The CDR3 nucleotides read TGCAGCGTTGAAGATCCGAATGCGGCAGGCTCCTACGAGCAGTACCTC. Its translation: CSVEDPNAAGSYEQYL.